These 27 T cell receptor beta chains share one sample of origin, sequenced in a study of shared clonotypes between healthy human individuals. Naive CD8 cells lacked CD45RO and underwent positive selection for CCR7, leaving out terminally differentiated effector memory CD45RA+ cells. Clones were sequenced by immunoSEQ multiplex PCR, and TCRdb holds only the in-frame ones, with some missing. The sample carries about 680,000 clones, about 91% recorded once. Source material: naive CD8+ T cells sorted from blood. Receptors originate from a man aged 25 to 40 in good health.

This sequence joins TRBV9 and TRBJ2-5; no definite D call. CDR1 SGDLS and CDR2 YYNGEE come from the germline V gene. The CDR3 is 15 residues long. V shed 0 bases and J shed 5 bases, with 14 bases lying between them. For the CDR3, the DNA is TGTGCCAGCAGCGTAGAGGGAAAGCCGGATGAGACCCAGTACTTC. Protein product: CASSVEGKPDETQYF.

The rearrangement uses TRBV6-5 and TRBJ2-3, with TRBD2 as a possible D gene (6 bases). Germline CDR1 reads MNHEY; CDR2 reads SVGAGI. Trimming pared 7 bases from V and 2 bases from J, leaving 7 bases between. The CDR3 sequence is 12 residues long. The CDR3 region has the DNA TGTGCCAGCAAGGACTACACAGATACGCAGTATTTT. Its protein product is CASKDYTDTQYF.

The chain recombines TRBV27 with TRBJ2-1, with D maybe TRBD2 (5 bases). The CDR3 consists of 14 residues. Trimming removed 2 bases from V and 7 bases from J, with 12 bases in between. Germline CDR1 MNHEY, CDR2 SMNVEV (reference sequence). This CDR3 reads CASSLRGVGNEQFF. CDR3 DNA sequence: TGTGCCAGCAGTTTACGGGGAGTTGGAAATGAGCAGTTCTTC.

The chain combines TRBV6-5 with TRBJ2-7, with a tentative D call TRBD2 (5 bases). The CDR3 has 13 residues. In germline, CDR1 is MNHEY, CDR2 SVGAGI. The V gene lost 2 bases and the J gene lost 4 bases, with 9 bases spanning the gap. The CDR3 sequence is CASSYEGGYEQYF. Written as DNA, the CDR3 is TGTGCCAGCAGTTACGAAGGAGGTTACGAGCAGTACTTC.

This chain connects TRBV5-1 to TRBJ2-7; 12 positions agree with TRBD2. J lost 9 bases, V lost 4 bases, and 14 bases had no gene match. The germline CDR1 and CDR2 sequences are SGHRS and YFSETQ. The CDR3 has 16 amino acids. In nucleotides, the CDR3 is TGCGCCAGCAGCACAGGACTAGCGGGGCCCCTCTTCGGGCAGTACTTC. It yields the protein CASSTGLAGPLFGQYF.

The gene calls are TRBV7-9 and TRBJ1-4; weak D call: TRBD1 (5 bases). CDR1 and CDR2 (germline): SEHNR, FQNEAQ (reference sequence). Deletions cut 7 bases from V and 10 bases from J, with 31 bases between. CDR3 length: 18 amino acids. CDR3 sequence (DNA): TGTGCCAGCACCTCCTCCAGGCTGGCGACCCAACCCGGGGGAAAACTGTTTTTT. This encodes CASTSSRLATQPGGKLFF.

The chain joins TRBV27 to TRBJ2-7, with 8 bases lining up with TRBD1. The CDR3 is 14 amino acids. In germline, CDR1 is MNHEY, CDR2 SMNVEV (reference sequence). V dropped 6 bases and J dropped 4; count of bases not matched to a gene: 8. CDR3 loop: CASSEGQVAYEQYF. The CDR3 DNA follows: TGTGCCAGCAGCGAGGGACAGGTGGCGTACGAGCAGTACTTC.

The chain employs TRBV5-5 and TRBJ1-2; D is ambiguous. CDR3 size: 13 residues. CDR1 and CDR2 (germline): SGHKS, YYEKEE (reference sequence). With 4 bases removed from V and 8 bases from J, the gap between germline ends came to 15 bases. The CDR3 loop reads CASSPGDPEGYTF. In nucleotides, the CDR3 is TGTGCCAGCAGCCCAGGAGACCCGGAGGGCTACACCTTC.

The chain employs TRBV28 and TRBJ2-1, with TRBD1 matching over 7 bases. CDR3 length: 13 residues. Germline CDR1 MDHEN, CDR2 SYDVKM. After removal of 10 bases from V and 3 bases from J, the junction contained 6 bases not matched to a gene. This CDR3 reads CATRQGSYNEQFF. The CDR3 region has the DNA TGTGCCACTCGACAGGGAAGCTACAATGAGCAGTTCTTC.

The V call is TRBV7-9, the J call TRBJ1-2; D is possibly TRBD1 (6 bases). Trimming removed 4 bases from V and 8 bases from J, with 17 bases in between. From germline, CDR1 is SEHNR and CDR2 FQNEAQ (reference sequence). The CDR3 is 14 residues long. CDR3 in DNA: TGTGCCAGCAGCTCGCCCCTCTCAGGGGTCGGCTACACCTTC. It is translated as CASSSPLSGVGYTF.

This clone was picked up one time. The chain uses TRBV27 and TRBJ2-1; a possible D gene is TRBD2 (6 bases). Germline values: CDR1 MNHEY, CDR2 SMNVEV (reference sequence). Between the trimmed V and J ends, which lost 9 bases and 1 base, there was a span of 25 bases. The length of the CDR3 is 18 residues. CDR3 residues: CASHYGDLRRESYNEQFF. The CDR3 DNA is TGTGCCAGTCATTATGGGGACTTACGACGCGAATCCTACAATGAGCAGTTCTTC.

V is TRBV10-1 and J is TRBJ1-1; 11 bases agree with TRBD1. Losses at the gene ends were 3 bases for V and 3 bases for J; bases not matched to a gene: 3. This CDR3 spans 15 amino acids. Germline lookup yields CDR1 WNHNN and CDR2 SYGVQD (reference sequence). The CDR3 is CASSDRTGGYTEAFF. Here the CDR3 DNA reads TGCGCCAGCAGTGATCGGACAGGGGGCTACACTGAAGCTTTCTTT.

The chain has TRBV28 and TRBJ1-3; D might be TRBD1 (6 bases). Per germline, CDR1 MDHEN and CDR2 SYDVKM. Trimming stripped 5 bases from V and 1 base from J, with 18 bases between. The CDR3 extends over 17 amino acids. Written as DNA, the CDR3 is TGTGCCAGCAGTACAAGAAACCTCACAGGGTCTGGAAACACCATATATTTT. It codes for CASSTRNLTGSGNTIYF.

The genes are TRBV7-2 and TRBJ2-3; 8 nucleotides line up with TRBD2. Germline V gives CDR1 SGHTA, CDR2 FQGNSA. The CDR3 has 18 amino acids. V shed 2 bases, J shed 0 bases, and the junction held 10 bases outside the gene matches. The CDR3 here is CASSLLAGLAASTDTQYF. CDR3 sequence (DNA): TGTGCCAGCAGCTTATTAGCGGGGTTAGCGGCTAGCACAGATACGCAGTATTTT. Drawing the rest from reference TRBV7-2 and TRBJ2-3, the complete variable domain is GAGVSQSPSNKVTEKGKDVELRCDPISGHTALYWYRQSLGQGLEFLIYFQGNSAPDKSGLPSDRFSAERTGGSVSTLTIQRTQQEDSAVYLCASSLLAGLAASTDTQYFGPGTRLTVL.

The chain joins TRBV2 to TRBJ2-7, with D unclear. This CDR3 is built from 10 residues. Germline lookup yields CDR1 SNHLY and CDR2 FYNNEI. V was trimmed by 8 bases and J by 6 bases, leaving 8 bases between them. CDR3 protein: CASGRPEQYF. The CDR3 DNA follows: TGTGCCAGCGGGCGACCCGAGCAGTACTTC.

The CDR3 region is CASSLWRGSADEQYF. CDR3 nucleotide sequence: TGTGCCAGCAGTTTGTGGAGGGGAAGCGCTGACGAGCAGTACTTC. The chain employs TRBV11-2 and TRBJ2-7, with D possibly being TRBD2 (6 bases). This CDR3 has 15 amino acids. CDR1 is SGHAT, CDR2 FQNNGV, per germline. V shed 6 bases and J shed 5 bases, with 20 bases lying between them.

The genes are TRBV25-1 and TRBJ1-4, with D possibly being TRBD1 (5 bases). The length of the CDR3 is 14 residues. V lost 6 bases to trimming and J lost 8 bases, with 16 bases between them. The germline gives CDR1 MGHDK, CDR2 SYGVNS. The CDR3 DNA is TGTGCCAGCAGAGGGAAAGGGGCACGAGAAAAACTGTTTTTT. Translating it yields CASRGKGAREKLFF.

In its sample, this clone was seen once. The chain couples TRBV7-3 to TRBJ2-3; 8 bases fit TRBD2. The CDR3 runs to 14 residues. Germline CDR1 SGHTA, CDR2 FQGTGA. Losses at the gene ends were 4 bases for V and 3 bases for J; bases not matched to a gene: 3. CDR3 in DNA: TGTGCCAGCAGCTCAGGGACTAGTACAGATACGCAGTATTTT. Protein: CASSSGTSTDTQYF.

The table lists this clone with a few counts. The same CDR3 can be traced to other DNA sequences in this sample. CDR3 nucleotide sequence: TGCGCCAGCAGTGAGGGAAGAGAGCAGTTCTTC. Amino acids: CASSEGREQFF. The V call is TRBV10-1, the J call TRBJ2-1; D remains ambiguous. The length of the CDR3 is 11 residues. Trimming took 2 bases from V and 10 from J, leaving 6 bases between them. The germline gives CDR1 WNHNN, CDR2 SYGVQD (reference sequence).

The gene calls are TRBV14 and TRBJ2-5; D not resolved. The ends were cut back, 0 bases at V and 5 bases at J, with 7 bases in the middle. From germline, CDR1 is SGHDN and CDR2 FVKESK. The CDR3 runs 13 residues. DNA of the CDR3: TGTGCCAGCAGCCAAGAGTTCGGGGAGACCCAGTACTTC. Protein: CASSQEFGETQYF.

The gene calls are TRBV28 and TRBJ1-4; D unclear. The CDR3 sequence is 16 residues long. Germline V gene lookup returns CDR1 MDHEN and CDR2 SYDVKM. The V end lost 3 bases, the J end lost 5 bases, and 16 bases lay between the germline ends. The CDR3: CASSFLFGGKNEKLFF. The CDR3 nucleotides read TGTGCCAGCAGTTTTTTGTTCGGCGGAAAAAATGAAAAACTGTTTTTT.

This clone was seen just once. The chain recombines TRBV6-6 with TRBJ1-2; 9 positions match TRBD1. The junction had 7 bases not matched to a gene; V was cut back by 2 bases and J by 6 bases. The CDR3 length is 15 residues. CDR1 and CDR2 (germline): MNHNY, SVGAGI (reference sequence). CDR3: CASSYGTGNLNGYTF. The CDR3 DNA reads TGTGCCAGCAGTTACGGGACAGGGAATTTAAATGGCTACACCTTC.

V gene TRBV27 combines with J gene TRBJ2-1; possibly TRBD1 or TRBD2 for D (5 bases each). Germline loops: CDR1 MNHEY, CDR2 SMNVEV (reference sequence). This CDR3 spans 12 amino acids. The V end lost 5 bases, the J end lost 8 bases, and 10 bases lay between the germline ends. This chain's CDR3 is CASSPRGHEQFF. CDR3 sequence (DNA): TGTGCCAGCAGTCCCCGGGGCCATGAGCAGTTCTTC.

The J gene is TRBJ2-7, the V gene TRBV4-1; a possible D gene is TRBD1 (6 bases). V gave up 0 bases and J gave up 3 bases, with 15 bases separating them. The length of the CDR3 is 16 residues. The germline V gene encodes CDR1 MGHRA and CDR2 YSYEKL. Here the CDR3 reads CASSQEIVGGDYEQYF. CDR3 DNA: TGCGCCAGCAGCCAAGAGATAGTTGGGGGCGACTACGAGCAGTACTTC.

The rearrangement links TRBV13 to TRBJ2-1, with D hard to call. The CDR3 totals 11 residues. Looked up from germline, CDR1 is PRHDT and CDR2 is FYEKMQ (reference sequence). V was pared by 6 bases and J by 9 bases, with 9 bases between. CDR3 bases: TGTGCCAGCAGGCGGTCCATTGAGCAGTTCTTC. Its translation: CASRRSIEQFF.

The V gene is TRBV14, the J gene TRBJ2-3, with no clear D. The CDR3 runs to 12 residues. Germline CDR1 is SGHDN and CDR2 is FVKESK. V was trimmed by 1 base and J by 6 bases, leaving 5 bases between them. This CDR3 is CASSQAYDTQYF. CDR3 in DNA: TGTGCCAGCAGCCAAGCCTACGATACGCAGTATTTT.

On this clone itself: The same CDR3 also results from other DNA sequences found in this sample. The V and J genes are TRBV27 and TRBJ2-2, with D unclear. Trimming removed 11 bases from V and 2 bases from J, with 6 bases in between. The CDR3 runs 11 residues. The V gene's germline CDR1 is MNHEY and CDR2 SMNVEV (reference sequence). In nucleotides, the CDR3 is TGTGCCTCCCGTAACACCGGGGAGCTGTTTTTT. This gives the protein CASRNTGELFF.